The 5 T cell receptor beta chains presented below share a single source sample, sequenced in a study of T cell responses to AZD1222 COVID-19 vaccine. Profiling relied on immunoSEQ multiplex PCR, and the TCRdb table lists in-frame clones only, not all of them. This repertoire shows about 70,000 clones, about 85% found once; its top ten account for 20%. The material sequenced was peripheral blood, taken on day 0 of AZD1222 vaccination. These receptors came from an adult in good health.

The rearrangement joins TRBV7-9 to TRBJ2-1; 11 bases map to TRBD2. This CDR3 contains 16 residues. CDR1 and CDR2 (germline): SEHNR, FQNEAQ (reference sequence). V lost 3 bases, J lost 2 bases, and 3 bases stayed unmatched. The CDR3 sequence: CASSFVAGGPYNEQFF. In DNA, the CDR3 is TGTGCCAGCAGCTTCGTAGCGGGGGGGCCCTACAATGAGCAGTTCTTC.

V gene TRBV10-3 combines with J gene TRBJ1-3; a weak D match, TRBD1 (6 bases). Germline CDR1 ENHRY, CDR2 SYGVKD. This CDR3 region has 17 residues. The ends were cut back, 3 bases at V and 0 bases at J, with 15 bases in the middle. The CDR3 nucleotides read TGTGCCATCAGTGAACTCGCGGTACAGGGCTCTGGAAACACCATATATTTT. Protein product: CAISELAVQGSGNTIYF.

The chain links TRBV4-1 to TRBJ2-6; D possibly corresponds to TRBD2 (6 bases). The V gene's germline CDR1 is MGHRA and CDR2 YSYEKL. With 1 base removed from V and 0 bases from J, the gap between germline ends came to 10 bases. The CDR3 is 17 amino acids. The CDR3 region is CASSQGAGLSGANVLTF. The DNA for the CDR3 is TGCGCCAGCAGCCAAGGGGCGGGGCTCTCTGGGGCCAACGTCCTGACTTTC.

The V gene is TRBV7-3, the J gene TRBJ2-7; TRBD2 is a possible D gene (5 bases). Germline lookup yields CDR1 SGHTA and CDR2 FQGTGA. V shed 2 bases and J shed 3 bases, with 11 bases lying between them. The CDR3 is 14 amino acids. DNA for the CDR3: TGTGCCAGCAGCTTAGGGGAGTGGAACTACGAGCAGTACTTC. Translating it yields CASSLGEWNYEQYF.

This clone showed up just a few times. This rearrangement joins TRBV19 to TRBJ1-4; 8 bases line up with TRBD1. Looked up from germline, CDR1 is LNHDA and CDR2 is SQIVND (reference sequence). This CDR3 is built from 14 residues. The V gene end was trimmed by 8 bases and the J gene end by 4 bases; junction bases not matched to a gene: 6. The CDR3 DNA is TGTGCCAGTGGCAGGACAGGGCTTAATGAAAAACTGTTTTTT. Translation: CASGRTGLNEKLFF.